Each of the 24 T cell receptor beta chains below was sequenced from the same sample in a study of T cell repertoires in cytomegalovirus infection. The antigens these receptors bind are not known. TCRdb analysed the reads with MiXCR anew, one entry per CDR3 protein. Of roughly 990,000 distinct CDR3 sequences listed, approximately 31% are singletons. The sample consisted of cultured CD8+ T cells from PBMCs, taken from culture after CMV antigen stimulation. The receptors were gathered from a human donor in good health (CMV status not recorded). Some clones in this sample may be carry-over from other donors' samples.

The table lists this clonotype with a few counts. With a much larger clone just one base away, this may be a read error. The rearrangement links TRBV15 to TRBJ2-5, with 7 bases lining up with TRBD1. The CDR3 is 14 residues long. Trimming at V came to 5 bases and at J to 2 bases, leaving 5 bases not matched to a gene. CDR1 and CDR2 (germline): LNHNV, YYDKDF (reference sequence). CDR3 in amino acids: CATSPRDSQETQYF. The CDR3 DNA is TGTGCCACCAGCCCCCGGGACAGTCAAGAGACCCAGTACTTC.

In this sample, this clonotype turned up many times. The chain combines TRBV6-2 or TRBV6-3 with TRBJ2-7; 7 nucleotides agree with TRBD1. The trim removed 4 bases at V and 3 bases at J, leaving 9 bases unmatched. The CDR3 runs 15 residues. Germline CDR1 reads MNHEY; CDR2 reads SVGEGT. The CDR3 here is CASSSSGTAYYEQYV. CDR3 coding DNA: TGTGCCAGCAGTTCCTCCGGGACAGCTTACTACGAGCAGTACGTC.

This clonotype was seen a handful of times. The gene calls are TRBV11-1 and TRBJ2-2, with TRBD1 as a possible D gene (5 bases). V lost 1 base to trimming and J lost 7 bases, with 13 bases between them. Germline V gene sequence: CDR1 SGHAT, CDR2 FQDESV (reference sequence). The CDR3 spans 15 residues. CDR3 nucleotide sequence: TGTGCCAGCAGCTTAGTGACAGAAGGGCTCGGGGAGCTGTTTTTT. Translation gives CASSLVTEGLGELFF.

This clonotype has only a few counts. The rearrangement joins TRBV7-9 to TRBJ2-5; possibly TRBD2 for D (5 bases). The germline V and J ends were trimmed by 1 base and 5 bases, with 8 bases remaining between them. The CDR3 has 13 amino acids. Germline assignment: CDR1 SEHNR and CDR2 FQNEAQ (reference sequence). The CDR3 region has the DNA TGTGCCAGCAGCTTAGGGGAGTTTGAGACCCAGTACTTC. Encoded protein: CASSLGEFETQYF.

For this clonotype: A much larger clone sits a single nucleotide away, making a read error possible. The V gene is TRBV7-2, the J gene TRBJ1-4; D uncertain. Looked up from germline, CDR1 is SGHTA and CDR2 is FQGNSA. Trimming took 10 bases from V and 5 from J, leaving 23 bases between them. The CDR3 spans 16 residues. The CDR3 DNA sequence: TGTGCCAACACCCCGCGGGCGGATATCTTCAATGAAAAACTGTTTTTT. It encodes CANTPRADIFNEKLFF.

This clonotype was seen repeatedly, ten times or more. This rearrangement joins TRBV7-6 to TRBJ1-1, with D perhaps matching TRBD1 (5 bases). Looked up from germline, CDR1 is SGHVS and CDR2 is FNYEAQ. Deletions cut 1 base from V and 1 base from J, with 10 bases between. The CDR3 covers 15 residues. CDR3 nucleotides: TGTGCCAGCAGCTTAGGAGGGGTAGGGAACACTGAAGCTTTCTTT. As protein: CASSLGGVGNTEAFF.

This clonotype appeared many times. V usage is TRBV7-2 and J usage is TRBJ2-5; the D is unclear. In germline, CDR1 is SGHTA, CDR2 FQGNSA. The ends were cut back, 7 bases at V and 5 bases at J, with 11 bases in the middle. The CDR3 runs to 12 residues. The CDR3 coding sequence is TGTGCCAGCACCGACACTGGGGAGACCCAGTACTTC. Translation gives CASTDTGETQYF. The complete variable domain, with remaining parts taken from reference TRBV7-2 and TRBJ2-5, reads GAGVSQSPSNKVTEKGKDVELRCDPISGHTALYWYRQSLGQGLEFLIYFQGNSAPDKSGLPSDRFSAERTGGSVSTLTIQRTQQEDSAVYLCASTDTGETQYFGPGTRLLVL.

This clonotype was observed a handful of times. The rearrangement uses TRBV4-1 and TRBJ2-4; no firm D call. The CDR3 is made up of 15 amino acids. Between the trimmed V and J ends, which lost 0 bases and 7 bases, there was a span of 13 bases. Per germline, CDR1 MGHRA and CDR2 YSYEKL. CDR3 amino acids: CASSQDQLVRNIQYF. The CDR3 nucleotides read TGCGCCAGCAGCCAAGATCAGCTAGTTAGGAACATTCAGTACTTC.

This chain joins TRBV9 and TRBJ2-1; 10 positions agree with TRBD1. The CDR3 sequence is 14 residues long. V trimming: 3 bases; J trimming: 7 bases; junction bases outside the gene matches: 4. Germline values: CDR1 SGDLS, CDR2 YYNGEE. The chain's CDR3 is CASSAGTGENEQFF. CDR3 in DNA: TGTGCCAGCAGCGCCGGGACAGGGGAGAATGAGCAGTTCTTC.

The genes are TRBV4-2 and TRBJ1-2, with 7 bases fitting TRBD1. In germline, CDR1 is LGHNA, CDR2 YNFKEQ. V lost 4 bases to trimming and J lost 1 base; unmatched junction nucleotides: 3. The CDR3 length is 14 residues. CDR3 protein: CASSPWDSNYGYTF. The CDR3 DNA is TGTGCCAGCAGCCCGTGGGACAGTAACTATGGCTACACCTTC.

At least ten counts were recorded for this clonotype. V is TRBV7-3 and J is TRBJ2-3, with 11 bases matching TRBD2. The CDR3 runs to 16 residues. The V and J ends lost 5 bases and 1 base, in that order; junction bases with no gene match: 5. Germline-derived CDR1 and CDR2 are SGHTA and FQGTGA. DNA of the CDR3: TGTGCCAGCAGCCCTACTAGCGGGGGCCGCACAGATACGCAGTATTTT. It specifies CASSPTSGGRTDTQYF.

This clonotype was seen a few times. V is TRBV27 and J is TRBJ1-2; D uncertain. Per the germline V gene, CDR1 is MNHEY and CDR2 is SMNVEV (reference sequence). CDR3 length: 13 amino acids. Deletions cut 8 bases from V and 4 bases from J, with 14 bases between. The CDR3 DNA reads TGTGCCAGCGCCCCTCTCCCGGTCTATGGCTACACCTTC. This gives the protein CASAPLPVYGYTF.

The rearrangement joins TRBV15 to TRBJ2-1; D is unresolved. The V end lost 1 base, the J end lost 0 bases, and 7 bases lay between the germline ends. This CDR3 comprises 15 residues. CDR1 and CDR2 (germline): LNHNV, YYDKDF (reference sequence). The CDR3 is CATSRGTDSYNEQFF. In DNA form, the CDR3 reads TGTGCCACCAGCAGAGGGACGGACTCCTACAATGAGCAGTTCTTC.

The chain combines TRBV6-1 with TRBJ1-1, with D maybe TRBD1 (6 bases). The CDR3 totals 18 residues. V was cut by 7 bases and J by 1 base, with 25 bases left in between. Germline CDR1 and CDR2: MNHNS and SASEGT. The CDR3 protein is CASTLIRGFVVRNTEAFF. CDR3 nucleotide sequence: TGTGCCAGCACTTTAATCAGGGGCTTTGTGGTTCGGAACACTGAAGCTTTCTTT.

The genes are TRBV19 and TRBJ1-2; no clear D gene. The CDR3 extends over 14 amino acids. The germline V gene has CDR1 LNHDA and CDR2 SQIVND (reference sequence). With 5 bases removed from V and 5 bases from J, the gap between germline ends came to 15 bases. CDR3 in DNA: TGTGCCAGTAGTTTGGGATCTCCGGGTTATGGCTACACCTTC. Its protein product is CASSLGSPGYGYTF.

This clonotype was detected many times. The chain is built from TRBV7-2 and TRBJ1-1; D might be TRBD1 (5 bases). V dropped 4 bases and J dropped 1 base, with 7 bases sitting between them. The CDR3 totals 13 residues. Germline V gene lookup returns CDR1 SGHTA and CDR2 FQGNSA. Written as DNA, the CDR3 is TGTGCCAGCAGCTGGGGCAGGAACACTGAAGCTTTCTTT. It codes for CASSWGRNTEAFF.

The J gene is TRBJ2-1, the V gene TRBV9, with 11 nucleotides matching TRBD2. The V gene end was trimmed by 4 bases and the J gene end by 5 bases; junction bases not matched to a gene: 5. The CDR3 loop spans 15 amino acids. Germline V gene lookup returns CDR1 SGDLS and CDR2 YYNGEE. DNA of the CDR3: TGTGCCAGCAGCTCTCTACTAGCGGGGGACAATGAGCAGTTCTTC. It yields the protein CASSSLLAGDNEQFF. Drawing the rest from reference TRBV9 and TRBJ2-1, the complete variable domain is DSGVTQTPKHLITATGQRVTLRCSPRSGDLSVYWYQQSLDQGLQFLIQYYNGEERAKGNILERFSAQQFPDLHSELNLSSLELGDSALYFCASSSLLAGDNEQFFGPGTRLTVL.

This clonotype was observed a few times. The chain recombines TRBV9 with TRBJ1-1, with 9 bases aligning to TRBD1. CDR3 size: 15 residues. The junction had 4 bases not matched to a gene; V was cut back by 2 bases and J by 2 bases. Germline values: CDR1 SGDLS, CDR2 YYNGEE. As DNA, the CDR3 is TGTGCCAGCAGCGTCAAGGGACAGGGTAACACTGAAGCTTTCTTT. As protein: CASSVKGQGNTEAFF.

The chain recombines TRBV7-9 with TRBJ2-7; 8 bases are a match to TRBD1. Germline V CDR1 and CDR2: SEHNR, FQNEAQ (reference sequence). Trimming cost V 5 bases and J 6 bases; bases outside gene matches: 9. The CDR3 length is 14 residues. This CDR3 is CASSADREGREQYF. The CDR3 nucleotides read TGTGCCAGCAGCGCGGACAGGGAAGGACGCGAGCAGTACTTC.

This clonotype turned up a few times. The genes are TRBV7-3 and TRBJ2-5, with TRBD1 identical over 7 bases. The V and J ends lost 5 bases and 5 bases, in that order; junction bases with no gene match: 23. The CDR3 runs to 19 residues. The V gene's germline CDR1 is SGHTA and CDR2 FQGTGA. CDR3 DNA sequence: TGTGCCAGCAGCAAAACTCCTCGGACAGGCAAAATTATCCAGGAGACCCAGTACTTC. Protein sequence: CASSKTPRTGKIIQETQYF.

This clonotype was picked up a small number of times. The gene calls are TRBV7-6 and TRBJ2-5, with a weak D call TRBD2 (6 bases). Germline lookup yields CDR1 SGHVS and CDR2 FNYEAQ. The CDR3 has 13 amino acids. V lost 5 bases to trimming and J lost 4 bases, with 11 bases between them. The CDR3 DNA follows: TGTGCCAGCAGCCGGGACTTACTAGAGACCCAGTACTTC. It is translated as CASSRDLLETQYF.

The chain uses TRBV2 and TRBJ1-5; D not resolved. The CDR3 consists of 13 residues. V gave up 4 bases and J gave up 4 bases, with 8 bases separating them. The germline CDR1 and CDR2 sequences are SNHLY and FYNNEI. In DNA, the CDR3 is TGTGCCAGCAGTGGTAGGCGGAATCAGCCCCAGCATTTT. It encodes CASSGRRNQPQHF. The complete variable domain, with remaining parts taken from reference TRBV2 and TRBJ1-5, reads EPEVTQTPSHQVTQMGQEVILRCVPISNHLYFYWYRQILGQKVEFLVSFYNNEISEKSEIFDDQFSVERPDGSNFTLKIRSTKLEDSAMYFCASSGRRNQPQHFGDGTRLSIL.

This clonotype has ten or more counts. The J gene is TRBJ2-3, the V gene TRBV7-6; D call uncertain. V was shortened by 5 bases and J by 6 bases, with 12 bases between the two germline ends. Germline CDR1 reads SGHVS; CDR2 reads FNYEAQ. This CDR3 is 13 amino acids long. This CDR3 is CASSPNSEDTQYF. The CDR3 nucleotides read TGTGCCAGCAGCCCCAATTCAGAGGATACGCAGTATTTT.

The chain is built from TRBV5-5 and TRBJ1-1, with 9 bases aligning to TRBD1. This CDR3 is built from 13 residues. V lost 5 bases, J lost 5 bases, and 4 bases stayed unmatched. The germline V gene encodes CDR1 SGHKS and CDR2 YYEKEE (reference sequence). The CDR3 DNA sequence: TGTGCCAGCAGGTATGGACAGGGGACTGAAGCTTTCTTT. Residues: CASRYGQGTEAFF.